This T cell receptor beta chain was recovered during a study of cytomegalovirus exposure and HLA in healthy donors. Study-wide points: The study labeled 170 or so TCR beta chains cytomegalovirus-associated. Three chains linked to CMV were shown in vitro to be specific for CMV antigens.

Vbeta (60) and Jbeta (13) primers were used in the PCR. As handled by the study authors: In a later analysis, of 70 million to 85 million unique beta chains, 9 million to 11 million appeared in at least two donors. Using immunoSEQ multiplex PCR, the repertoire was profiled, and TCRdb retains in-frame clones only, with some absent. The V and J calls and clone size come from that table; D and trimming were worked out from the DNA. Of about 92,000 clones listed, 81% are singletons. The CDR3 covers 14 residues. The V segment lost 4 bases and the J segment 8 bases; nucleotides outside the gene matches: 7. From germline, CDR1 is SQVTM and CDR2 ANQGSEA. This clone was picked up a small number of times. What it binds is unknown.

The sequence derives from a girl aged 2-10 years in good health and CMV-seropositive. The chain combines TRBV29-1 with TRBJ2-3; TRBD1 agrees at 12 bases. The sequenced sample consisted of PBMCs. CDR3 region: CSVGRDRGRSTQYF. DNA for the CDR3: TGCAGCGTTGGGAGGGACAGGGGGCGAAGTACGCAGTATTTT.